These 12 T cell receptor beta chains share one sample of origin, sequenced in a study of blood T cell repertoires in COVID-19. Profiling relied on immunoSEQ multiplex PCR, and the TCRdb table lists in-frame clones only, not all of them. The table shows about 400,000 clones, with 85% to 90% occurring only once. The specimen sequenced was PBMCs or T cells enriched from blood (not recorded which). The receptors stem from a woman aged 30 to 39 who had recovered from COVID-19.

The CDR3: CASSEFGSGAAYNEQFF. The CDR3 coding sequence is TGTGCCAGCAGCGAATTTGGAAGCGGGGCGGCCTACAATGAGCAGTTCTTC. This rearrangement joins TRBV6-2 or TRBV6-3 to TRBJ2-1, with TRBD2 matching 7 bases. CDR3 length equals 17 residues. In germline, CDR1 is MNHEY, CDR2 SVGEGT. V lost 6 bases to trimming and J lost 2 bases; unmatched junction nucleotides: 13.

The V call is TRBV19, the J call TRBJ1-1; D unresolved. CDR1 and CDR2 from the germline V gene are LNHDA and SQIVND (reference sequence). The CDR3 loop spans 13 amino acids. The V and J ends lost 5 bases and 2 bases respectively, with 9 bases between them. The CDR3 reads CASSEQTNTEAFF. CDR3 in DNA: TGTGCCAGTAGTGAACAAACCAACACTGAAGCTTTCTTT.

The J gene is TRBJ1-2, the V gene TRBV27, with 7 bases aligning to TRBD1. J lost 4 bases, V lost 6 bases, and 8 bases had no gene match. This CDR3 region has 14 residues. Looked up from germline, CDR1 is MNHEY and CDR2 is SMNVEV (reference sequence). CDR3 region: CASRRPGQFYGYTF. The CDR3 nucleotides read TGTGCCAGCAGACGGCCGGGACAGTTCTATGGCTACACCTTC.

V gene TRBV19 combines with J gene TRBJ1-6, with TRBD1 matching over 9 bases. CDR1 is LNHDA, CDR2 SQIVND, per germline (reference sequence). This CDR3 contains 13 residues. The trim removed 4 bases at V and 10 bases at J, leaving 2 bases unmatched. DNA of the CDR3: TGTGCCAGTAGTACGACAGGGGGGTCACCCCTCCACTTT. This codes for CASSTTGGSPLHF.

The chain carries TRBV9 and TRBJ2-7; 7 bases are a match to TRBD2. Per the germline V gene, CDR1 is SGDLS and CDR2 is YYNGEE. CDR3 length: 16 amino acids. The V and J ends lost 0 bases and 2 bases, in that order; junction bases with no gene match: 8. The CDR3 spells CASSVEAGVPPYEQYF. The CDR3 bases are TGTGCCAGCAGCGTAGAGGCGGGAGTCCCACCCTACGAGCAGTACTTC.

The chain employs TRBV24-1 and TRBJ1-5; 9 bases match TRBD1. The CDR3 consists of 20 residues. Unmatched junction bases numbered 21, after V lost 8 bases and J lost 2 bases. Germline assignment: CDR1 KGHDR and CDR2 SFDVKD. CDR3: CATTVPGTGKYNPGNQPQHF. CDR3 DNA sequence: TGTGCCACCACAGTCCCCGGGACAGGGAAGTATAATCCGGGCAATCAGCCCCAGCATTTT.

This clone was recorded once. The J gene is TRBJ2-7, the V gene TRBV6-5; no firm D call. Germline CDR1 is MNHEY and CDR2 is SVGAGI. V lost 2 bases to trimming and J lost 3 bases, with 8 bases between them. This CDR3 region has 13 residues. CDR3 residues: CASSYEHLYEQYF. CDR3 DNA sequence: TGTGCCAGCAGTTACGAACACCTCTACGAGCAGTACTTC.

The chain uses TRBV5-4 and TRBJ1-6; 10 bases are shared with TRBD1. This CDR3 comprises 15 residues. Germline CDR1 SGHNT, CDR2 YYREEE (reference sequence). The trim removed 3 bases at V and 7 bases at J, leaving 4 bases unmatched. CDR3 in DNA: TGTGCCAGCAGCTACGGGACAGGGGACAATTCACCCCTCCACTTT. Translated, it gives CASSYGTGDNSPLHF. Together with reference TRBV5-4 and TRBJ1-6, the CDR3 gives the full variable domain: ETGVTQSPTHLIKTRGQQVTLRCSSQSGHNTVSWYQQALGQGPQFIFQYYREEENGRGNFPPRFSGLQFPNYSSELNVNALELDDSALYLCASSYGTGDNSPLHFGNGTRLTVT.

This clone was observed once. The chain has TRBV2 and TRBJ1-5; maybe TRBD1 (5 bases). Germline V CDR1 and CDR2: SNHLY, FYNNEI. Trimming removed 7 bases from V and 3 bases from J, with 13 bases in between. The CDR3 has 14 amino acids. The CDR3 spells CASTRRGYNQPQHF. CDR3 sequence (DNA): TGTGCCAGCACCCGCCGGGGGTACAATCAGCCCCAGCATTTT. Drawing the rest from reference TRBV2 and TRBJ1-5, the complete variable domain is EPEVTQTPSHQVTQMGQEVILRCVPISNHLYFYWYRQILGQKVEFLVSFYNNEISEKSEIFDDQFSVERPDGSNFTLKIRSTKLEDSAMYFCASTRRGYNQPQHFGDGTRLSIL.

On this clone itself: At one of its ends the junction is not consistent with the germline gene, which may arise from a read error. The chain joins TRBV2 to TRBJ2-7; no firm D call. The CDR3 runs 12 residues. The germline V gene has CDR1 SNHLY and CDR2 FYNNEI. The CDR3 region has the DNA TGTGCCAGCATAGCCTCGGCCGAGGCCATCTTATTC. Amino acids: CASIASAEAILF.

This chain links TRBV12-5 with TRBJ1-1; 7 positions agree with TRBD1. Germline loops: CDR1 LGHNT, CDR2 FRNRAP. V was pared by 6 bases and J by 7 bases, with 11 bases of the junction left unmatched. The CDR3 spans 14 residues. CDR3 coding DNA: TGTGCTAGTGGGTGGGACAGTCGAGACGGTGAAGCTTTCTTT. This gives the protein CASGWDSRDGEAFF.

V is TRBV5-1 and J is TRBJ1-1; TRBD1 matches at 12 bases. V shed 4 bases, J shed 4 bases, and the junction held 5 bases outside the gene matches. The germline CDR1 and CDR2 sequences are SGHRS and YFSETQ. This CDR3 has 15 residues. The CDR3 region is CASSPGTGGTTEAFF. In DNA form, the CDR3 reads TGCGCCAGCAGCCCGGGGACAGGGGGCACCACTGAAGCTTTCTTT.